The 10 T cell receptor beta chains below come from one sample, sequenced in a study of sequential checkpoint blockade in melanoma. The treatment is: randomized to nivolumab then ipilimumab (arm A) or the reverse (arm B). The data were produced by immunoSEQ multiplex PCR, yet TCRdb's version contains in-frame clones alone and is incomplete. The data contain about 7,900 clones, 20% to 30% of them singletons. The starting material was tumor tissue (inferred from file names), obtained from a patient given nivolumab and ipilimumab in sequence. These TCRs come from a human donor with melanoma.

This chain joins TRBV11-3 and TRBJ2-7; 11 bases map to TRBD2. CDR1 SGHNT and CDR2 YENEEA come from the germline V gene. Trimming cost V 6 bases and J 1 base; bases outside gene matches: 5. The CDR3 is 15 amino acids. The CDR3 loop reads CASSFSGGASYEQYF. The DNA for the CDR3 is TGTGCCAGCAGTTTTAGCGGGGGGGCGTCCTACGAGCAGTACTTC.

By share, this clone counts as medium-sized. This chain links TRBV6-8 with TRBJ2-5; D gene uncertain. The V end was cut by 4 bases, the J end by 2 bases, with 11 bases between. In germline, CDR1 is MNHGY, CDR2 SAAAGT. The CDR3 length is 14 residues. The DNA for the CDR3 is TGTGCCAGCAGTTCTTCACAATTACAAGAGACCCAGTACTTC. This encodes CASSSSQLQETQYF.

This clone has just a few counts. The chain recombines TRBV23-1 with TRBJ2-5; 7 positions agree with TRBD2. TRBV23-1 is an ORF; its function is uncertain. The CDR3 length is 13 residues. V lost 7 bases and J lost 2; bases outside the gene matches: 4. The CDR3 DNA follows: TGCGCCAGCACCCACGGGGGGCAAGAGACCCAGTACTTC. Encoded protein: CASTHGGQETQYF.

This chain connects TRBV30 to TRBJ2-7; D is possibly TRBD1 or TRBD2 (5 bases each). CDR3 length: 13 residues. V was pared by 1 base and J by 6 bases, with 13 bases between. Germline V gene sequence: CDR1 GTSNPN, CDR2 SVGIG (reference sequence). DNA for the CDR3: TGTGCCTGGAGTGCGGGGCTTGGGGCCGAGCAGTACTTC. Translated, it gives CAWSAGLGAEQYF.

The chain employs TRBV19 and TRBJ1-2; D gene uncertain. This CDR3 spans 13 amino acids. V was clipped by 3 bases and J by 2 bases, with 7 bases between them. Germline V gene sequence: CDR1 LNHDA, CDR2 SQIVND (reference sequence). The CDR3 region has the DNA TGTGCCAGTAGTATGACCGGGAACTATGGCTACACCTTC. Translating it yields CASSMTGNYGYTF.

Only a few counts were recorded for this clone. This chain links TRBV6-8 with TRBJ2-5; D might be TRBD1 or TRBD2, each matching 5 bases. The CDR3 has 14 amino acids. V lost 6 bases to trimming and J lost 6 bases, with 17 bases between them. Germline lookup yields CDR1 MNHGY and CDR2 SAAAGT. CDR3 nucleotides: TGTGCCAGCAGCTCCGGGACGGCCTCGAAGACCCAGTACTTC. Translated: CASSSGTASKTQYF.

The chain carries TRBV19 and TRBJ2-7; 8 bases agree with TRBD2. This CDR3 is 15 amino acids long. J was trimmed by 3 bases and V by 6 bases; bases with no gene match: 10. Germline-derived CDR1 and CDR2 are LNHDA and SQIVND (reference sequence). CDR3 amino acids: CASSPGLGHDYEQYF. CDR3 sequence (DNA): TGTGCCAGTAGCCCGGGACTAGGTCATGACTACGAGCAGTACTTC. Full variable domain (outside the CDR3, taken from reference TRBV19 and TRBJ2-7): DGGITQSPKYLFRKEGQNVTLSCEQNLNHDAMYWYRQDPGQGLRLIYYSQIVNDFQKGDIAEGYSVSREKKESFPLTVTSAQKNPTAFYLCASSPGLGHDYEQYFGPGTRLTVT.

The chain is built from TRBV29-1 and TRBJ1-5; no clear D gene. Between the trimmed V and J ends, which lost 6 bases and 0 bases, there was a span of 12 bases. Germline assignment: CDR1 SQVTM and CDR2 ANQGSEA. The CDR3 has 14 amino acids. CDR3 loop: CSVPEFVSNQPQHF. CDR3 coding DNA: TGCAGCGTCCCGGAATTCGTTAGCAATCAGCCCCAGCATTTT.

The rearrangement links TRBV23-1 to TRBJ1-5, with D hard to call. TRBV23-1 is an open reading frame whose function is uncertain. CDR3 length: 13 residues. Trimming shortened V by 6 bases and J by 10 bases, and 16 bases separated the two germline ends. The CDR3 protein is CASSQDPGSPQHF. DNA of the CDR3: TGCGCCAGCAGCCAAGATCCGGGAAGCCCCCAGCATTTT.

The chain combines TRBV6-8 with TRBJ1-1; D might be TRBD1 (6 bases). CDR1 MNHGY and CDR2 SAAAGT come from the germline V gene. Trimming shortened V by 2 bases and J by 3 bases, and 10 bases separated the two germline ends. The CDR3 length is 14 residues. CDR3 bases: TGTGCCAGCAGTTACGGGGGGGCCTACACTGAAGCTTTCTTT. Residues: CASSYGGAYTEAFF.